Listed below are T cell receptor beta chains from one sample, sequenced in a study of regulatory T cells in long-lasting Graves disease. One entry per CDR3 protein, called by TCRdb with MiXCR from the multiplex PCR reads. The repertoire holds 540,000 or so distinct CDR3 sequences, roughly 14% seen once, with approximately 9.3% in the top ten. These records were also assigned to another study, of T cells in Graves' hyperthyroidism and ophthalmopathy.

The sequencing used peripheral blood mononuclear cells (PBMCs), collected at new diagnosis, from a patient treated with antithyroid drugs. These receptors all stem from a man between 25 and 39 years old with Graves disease. The CDR3 runs from the conserved cysteine through the conserved F or W. Each record gives: J gene, V gene, D gene, clone size, CDR3 protein, CDR3 DNA. D genes are given only for firm matches. Size is omitted from some rows. Given values are once, few, many or a class for expanded clones.

TRBJ1-2 | TRBV29-1 | NA | many | CSDYTVTNYGYTF | TGCAGCGACTACACAGTAACTAACTATGGCTACACCTTC
TRBJ1-1 | TRBV12-5 | NA | few | CASGLDAWRGASTEAFF | TGTGCTAGTGGTTTGGACGCTTGGAGGGGGGCCAGCACTGAAGCTTTCTTT
TRBJ2-1 | TRBV19 | TRBD1 | few | CASSADRGGYEQFF | TGTGCCAGTAGTGCCGACAGGGGAGGTTATGAGCAGTTCTTC
TRBJ2-1 | TRBV7-6 | NA | few | CASSYLGQRNEQFF | TGTGCCAGCAGCTATTTAGGGCAGCGAAATGAGCAGTTCTTC
TRBJ2-3 | TRBV18 | TRBD1 | many | CASSPRQGNTDTQYF | TGTGCCAGCTCACCAAGACAGGGGAACACAGATACGCAGTATTTT
TRBJ1-5 | TRBV7-2 | TRBD1 | many | CASSLVSGGFMSQHF | TGTGCCAGCAGCTTAGTGTCAGGGGGCTTTATGTCCCAGCATTTT
TRBJ2-4 | TRBV6-2/TRBV6-3 | NA | NA | CASRPHRGDIQYF | TGTGCCAGCAGACCACACAGAGGAGACATTCAGTACTTC
TRBJ1-1 | TRBV27 | NA | many | CASSLVGGGNTEAFF | TGTGCCAGCAGTTTAGTAGGGGGGGGGAACACTGAAGCTTTCTTT
TRBJ2-7 | TRBV7-9 | TRBD2 | many | CASRNLAGGLYEQYF | TGTGCCAGCAGAAATCTAGCGGGAGGTCTCTACGAGCAGTACTTC
TRBJ2-3 | TRBV30 | TRBD2 | few | CAWSGLAGYTDTQYF | TGTGCCTGGAGCGGACTAGCGGGCTACACAGATACGCAGTATTTT
TRBJ2-3 | TRBV15 | TRBD2 | many | CATSTKGGGRATDTQYF | TGTGCCACCAGCACCAAAGGGGGCGGGAGGGCGACAGATACGCAGTATTTT
TRBJ1-4 | TRBV5-1 | NA | NA | CASSFGGGERKLFF | TGCGCCAGCAGCTTCGGCGGTGGGGAGAGAAAACTGTTTTTT
TRBJ1-1 | TRBV29-1 | TRBD1 | many | CSVGQGPKLNTEAFF | TGCAGCGTTGGACAGGGCCCCAAGCTGAACACTGAAGCTTTCTTT
TRBJ2-3 | TRBV12-3/TRBV12-4 | NA | many | CASSSDGGPDTQYF | TGTGCCAGCAGTTCCGACGGGGGCCCAGATACGCAGTATTTT
TRBJ1-1 | TRBV12-3/TRBV12-4 | NA | many | CASSFPGGPEAFF | TGTGCCAGCAGTTTCCCCGGGGGCCCTGAAGCTTTCTTT
TRBJ2-7 | TRBV11-2 | TRBD2 | many | CASRIIGTRAYEQYF | TGTGCCAGCAGGATTATAGGGACTAGGGCATACGAGCAGTACTTC
TRBJ1-1 | TRBV20-1 | TRBD1 | many | CSARRQGAEAFF | TGCAGTGCTAGACGACAGGGGGCTGAAGCTTTCTTT
TRBJ1-5 | TRBV10-2 | NA | many | CASSESNGAQPQHF | TGCGCCAGCAGTGAGTCGAACGGGGCTCAGCCCCAGCATTTT
TRBJ2-1 | TRBV5-1 | TRBD2 | many | CASSPRGGRAYNEQFF | TGCGCCAGCAGCCCCCGGGGAGGGAGGGCTTACAATGAGCAGTTCTTC
TRBJ1-3 | TRBV6-1 | TRBD1 | NA | CASSEPGQALSIYF | TGTGCCAGCAGTGAGCCAGGACAGGCCCTTTCCATATATTTT
TRBJ1-4 | TRBV7-9 | NA | NA | CASSLDGRDEKLFF | TGTGCCAGCAGCCTCGACGGTCGGGATGAAAAACTGTTTTTT
TRBJ2-2 | TRBV2 | NA | few | CASSAITGELFF | TGTGCCAGCAGTGCTATAACCGGGGAGCTGTTTTTT
TRBJ1-3 | TRBV30 | NA | few | CAWSVDIGNTIYF | TGTGCCTGGAGTGTCGACATTGGAAACACCATATATTTT
TRBJ2-7 | TRBV2 | TRBD1 | many | CASSTGQGFSLSYEQYF | TGTGCCAGCAGCACGGGACAGGGGTTTTCCCTCTCCTACGAGCAGTACTTC
TRBJ1-3 | TRBV7-2 | NA | many | CASSFGGLNPRNTIYF | TGTGCCAGCAGCTTTGGGGGACTGAACCCCAGAAACACCATATATTTT
TRBJ2-7 | TRBV18 | TRBD2 | many | CASSPSSGRINEQYF | TGTGCCAGCTCACCCTCTAGCGGGAGGATCAACGAGCAGTACTTC
TRBJ2-1 | TRBV29-1 | TRBD2 | few | CSVREGLAGDSEQFF | TGCAGCGTTAGAGAGGGTCTAGCGGGAGACAGTGAGCAGTTCTTC
TRBJ2-3 | TRBV5-1 | NA | few | CASSLVGLGTDTQYF | TGCGCCAGCAGCTTGGTCGGCCTGGGCACAGATACGCAGTATTTT
TRBJ1-2 | TRBV11-2 | NA | many | CASSLSRSYGYTF | TGTGCCAGCAGCTTGAGCAGGAGCTATGGCTACACCTTC
TRBJ1-1 | TRBV12-3/TRBV12-4 | NA | many | CASSPDGIRSTEAFF | TGTGCCAGCAGCCCGGACGGAATCAGATCCACTGAAGCTTTCTTT
TRBJ2-5 | TRBV30 | NA | many | CAWEGGNRGQQETQYF | TGTGCCTGGGAGGGGGGCAACAGAGGACAGCAAGAGACCCAGTACTTC
TRBJ2-1 | TRBV18 | TRBD2 | NA | CASSPPMTSGRKGRQFF | TGTGCCAGCTCACCACCGATGACTAGCGGGAGGAAGGGGCGGCAGTTCTTC
TRBJ2-3 | TRBV30 | NA | few | CAWSVGESPHGDTQYF | TGTGCCTGGAGTGTAGGGGAGTCCCCCCACGGAGATACGCAGTATTTT
TRBJ1-4 | TRBV20-1 | NA | NA | CSARDLDSTNEKLFF | TGCAGTGCTAGAGATCTCGACTCAACTAATGAAAAACTGTTTTTT
TRBJ2-1 | TRBV18 | NA | few | CASSPTRSGSYNEQFF | TGTGCCAGCTCACCAACTAGGAGCGGGTCCTACAATGAGCAGTTCTTC
TRBJ1-5 | TRBV25-1 | NA | few | CASSGHLGNQPQHF | TGTGCCAGCAGTGGGCACTTAGGCAATCAGCCCCAGCATTTT
TRBJ1-1 | TRBV12-3/TRBV12-4 | NA | NA | CASSPGRRMNTEAFF | TGTGCCAGCAGTCCAGGAAGGAGGATGAACACTGAAGCTTTCTTT
TRBJ1-1 | TRBV15 | NA | many | CATSRRGVPYEAFF | TGTGCCACCAGCCGTAGGGGAGTGCCTTATGAAGCTTTCTTT
TRBJ2-1 | TRBV30 | NA | NA | CAWSVTKYNEQFF | TGTGCCTGGAGTGTTACGAAATACAATGAGCAGTTCTTC
TRBJ2-7 | TRBV7-2 | NA | few | CASSSTGSAYEQYF | TGTGCCAGCAGCTCGACAGGCTCGGCTTACGAGCAGTACTTC
TRBJ2-1 | TRBV11-3 | TRBD2 | many | CASSSRGGGDEQFF | TGTGCCAGCAGCTCGCGCGGGGGTGGCGATGAGCAGTTCTTC
TRBJ2-3 | TRBV12-3/TRBV12-4 | NA | many | CASSPAQGLDTQYF | TGTGCCAGCAGTCCTGCTCAGGGGTTGGATACGCAGTATTTT
TRBJ1-5 | TRBV30 | NA | NA | CAWSVRRYNQPQHF | TGTGCCTGGAGTGTAAGGCGATACAATCAGCCCCAGCATTTT
TRBJ2-1 | TRBV11-1 | TRBD2 | many | CASSSGLAGPYNEQFF | TGTGCCAGCAGCTCGGGACTAGCGGGCCCCTACAATGAGCAGTTCTTC
TRBJ2-1 | TRBV6-5 | NA | NA | CASSYSRKRVTSSYNEQFF | TGTGCCAGCAGTTACTCGAGGAAAAGGGTGACCAGCTCCTACAATGAGCAGTTCTTC
TRBJ1-2 | TRBV3-1 | NA | NA | CASSQVDIRDGYTF | TGTGCCAGCAGCCAAGTTGACATCCGCGATGGCTACACCTTC
TRBJ2-1 | TRBV9 | NA | few | CASSVLRSSYNEQFF | TGTGCCAGCAGCGTACTCCGGAGCTCCTACAATGAGCAGTTCTTC
TRBJ2-7 | TRBV7-9 | NA | few | CASSLETRAREQYF | TGTGCCAGCAGCTTAGAGACCAGGGCGCGGGAGCAGTACTTC
TRBJ2-3 | TRBV6-1 | TRBD2 | few | CASSHTGLNTDTQYF | TGTGCCAGCAGTCATACGGGACTAAACACAGATACGCAGTATTTT
TRBJ2-7 | TRBV2 | NA | many | CASSKTRVNTYEQYF | TGTGCCAGCAGTAAGACTAGGGTCAACACCTACGAGCAGTACTTC
TRBJ2-2 | TRBV27 | TRBD2 | NA | CASSRSGVNTRELFF | TGTGCCAGCAGCCGCAGCGGGGTGAACACCAGGGAGCTGTTTTTT
TRBJ1-2 | TRBV29-1 | TRBD1 | NA | CSVRGQGPSGYGYTF | TGCAGCGTTAGGGGACAGGGACCCTCGGGCTATGGCTACACCTTC
TRBJ1-2 | TRBV10-3 | NA | few | CATRRGGVDGYTF | TGTGCCACTAGAAGAGGGGGGGTTGATGGCTACACCTTC
TRBJ1-1 | TRBV20-1 | TRBD1 | many | CSARDRQGPGTEAFF | TGCAGTGCTAGAGATCGACAGGGGCCGGGCACTGAAGCTTTCTTT